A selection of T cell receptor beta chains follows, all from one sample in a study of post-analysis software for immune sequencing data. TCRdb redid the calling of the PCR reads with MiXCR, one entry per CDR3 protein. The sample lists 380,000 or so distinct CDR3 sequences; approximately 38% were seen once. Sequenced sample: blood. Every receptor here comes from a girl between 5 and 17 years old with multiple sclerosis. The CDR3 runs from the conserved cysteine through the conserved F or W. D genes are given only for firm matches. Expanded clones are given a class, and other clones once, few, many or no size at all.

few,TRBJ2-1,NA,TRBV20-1,TGCAGTGCAGGAGGGGGGGGGCAAGGGAATGAGCAGTTCTTC,CSAGGGGQGNEQFF
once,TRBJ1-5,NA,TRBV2,TGTGCCAGCAGTGAAAAGGTGGGCAATCAGCCCCAGCATTTT,CASSEKVGNQPQHF
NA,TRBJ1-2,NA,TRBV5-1,TGCGCCAGCAGCTTGGATCCCAGAACCTATGGCTACACCTTC,CASSLDPRTYGYTF
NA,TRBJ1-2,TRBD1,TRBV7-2,TGTGCCAGCAGCTTCTTCGGAGGGACAGGGGATAACTATGGCTACACCTTC,CASSFFGGTGDNYGYTF
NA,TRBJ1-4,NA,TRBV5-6,TGCGCCAGCAGCTTGGGCAGGGAAGCAACTAATGAAAAACTGTTTTTT,CASSLGREATNEKLFF
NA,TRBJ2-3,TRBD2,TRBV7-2,TGTGCCAGCAGTCCACGGAGGGCCGGGGGGAGCACAGATACGCAGTATTTT,CASSPRRAGGSTDTQYF
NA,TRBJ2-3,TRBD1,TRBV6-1,TGTGCCAGCAGTGGTACAGGGGATGTGGCAGATACGCAGTATTTT,CASSGTGDVADTQYF
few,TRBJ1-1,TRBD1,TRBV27,TGTGCCAGCAGGACAGGGGGCGGAACTGAAGCTTTCTTT,CASRTGGGTEAFF
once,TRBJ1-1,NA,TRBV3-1,TGTGCCAGCAGCCAAGGCAGGGTGGGGTTTATGAACACTGAAGCTTTCTTT,CASSQGRVGFMNTEAFF
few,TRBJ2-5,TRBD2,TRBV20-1,TGCAGTGCTAGTTCAGCTAGCGGGGGGGGTGAGACCCAGTACTTC,CSASSASGGGETQYF
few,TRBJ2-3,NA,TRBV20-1,TGCAGTGCTCCGGACCGGTCGGGCCCAGATACGCAGTATTTT,CSAPDRSGPDTQYF
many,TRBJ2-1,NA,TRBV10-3,TGTGCCATCAGTAGGGACGGGAGCTCCTACAATGAGCAGTTCTTC,CAISRDGSSYNEQFF
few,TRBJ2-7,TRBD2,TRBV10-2,TGCGCCAGCACCTCTAGCGGGGGGGACTACGAGCAGTACTTC,CASTSSGGDYEQYF
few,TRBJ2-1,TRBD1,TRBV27,TGTGCCAGCAGTGGGACAGGGCCGGGGGGTGAGCAGTTCTTC,CASSGTGPGGEQFF
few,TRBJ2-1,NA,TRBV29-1,TGCAGCGTTGAAGACCCGGGACAAACAGCCTCCTACAATGAGCAGTTCTTC,CSVEDPGQTASYNEQFF
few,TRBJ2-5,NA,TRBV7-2,TGTGCCAGCAGTCGGCCTTTCCAAGAGACCCAGTACTTC,CASSRPFQETQYF
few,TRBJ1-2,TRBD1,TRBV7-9,TGTGCCAGCAGCTCCGACAGGGACCTTGGCTACACCTTC,CASSSDRDLGYTF
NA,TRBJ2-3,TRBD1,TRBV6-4,TGTGCCAGCAGTGTGGTGTCGACAGGGCTAGGTGAAGATACGCAGTATTTT,CASSVVSTGLGEDTQYF
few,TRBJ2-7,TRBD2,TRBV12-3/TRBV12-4,TGTGCCAGCAGTTTTGGTGGGACTAGAATCGAGCAGTACTTC,CASSFGGTRIEQYF
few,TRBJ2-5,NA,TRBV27,TGTGCCAGCAGTTATGAGGGACGGGGGACCCAGTACTTC,CASSYEGRGTQYF
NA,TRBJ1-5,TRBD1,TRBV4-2,TGTGCCAGCAGCCAAGTCGGGACAGGGGGTAATCAGCCCCAGCATTTT,CASSQVGTGGNQPQHF
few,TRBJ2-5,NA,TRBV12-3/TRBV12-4,TGTGCCAGCCGATTGACCGGGGAGACCCAGTACTTC,CASRLTGETQYF